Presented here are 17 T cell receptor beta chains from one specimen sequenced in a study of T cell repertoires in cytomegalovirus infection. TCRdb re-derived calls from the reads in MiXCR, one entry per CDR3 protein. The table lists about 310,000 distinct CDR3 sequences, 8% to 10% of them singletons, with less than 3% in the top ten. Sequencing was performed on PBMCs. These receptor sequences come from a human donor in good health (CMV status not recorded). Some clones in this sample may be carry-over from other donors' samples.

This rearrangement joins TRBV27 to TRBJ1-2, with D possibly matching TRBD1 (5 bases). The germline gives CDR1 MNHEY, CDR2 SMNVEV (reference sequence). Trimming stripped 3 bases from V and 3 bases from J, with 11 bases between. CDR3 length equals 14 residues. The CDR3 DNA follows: TGTGCCAGCAGTTTGGAGGGGCCGGACTATGGCTACACCTTC. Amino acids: CASSLEGPDYGYTF.

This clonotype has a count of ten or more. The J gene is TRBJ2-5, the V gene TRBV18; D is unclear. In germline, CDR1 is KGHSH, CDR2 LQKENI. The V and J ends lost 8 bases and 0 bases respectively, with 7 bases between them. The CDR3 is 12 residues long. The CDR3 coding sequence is TGTGCCAGCAGTCCTGACCAAGAGACCCAGTACTTC. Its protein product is CASSPDQETQYF.

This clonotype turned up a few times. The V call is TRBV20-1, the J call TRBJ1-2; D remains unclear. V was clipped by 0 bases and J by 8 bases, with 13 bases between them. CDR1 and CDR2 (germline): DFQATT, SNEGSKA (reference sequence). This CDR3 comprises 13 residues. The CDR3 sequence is CSARDGSGEGYTF. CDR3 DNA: TGCAGTGCTAGAGACGGGTCCGGGGAGGGCTACACCTTC.

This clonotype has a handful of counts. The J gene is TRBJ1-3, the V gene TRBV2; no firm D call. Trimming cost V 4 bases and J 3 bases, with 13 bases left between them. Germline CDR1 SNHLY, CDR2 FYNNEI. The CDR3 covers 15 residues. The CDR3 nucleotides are TGTGCCAGCAGTGTCGTCCGGCAGCTTGGAAACACCATATATTTT. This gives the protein CASSVVRQLGNTIYF.

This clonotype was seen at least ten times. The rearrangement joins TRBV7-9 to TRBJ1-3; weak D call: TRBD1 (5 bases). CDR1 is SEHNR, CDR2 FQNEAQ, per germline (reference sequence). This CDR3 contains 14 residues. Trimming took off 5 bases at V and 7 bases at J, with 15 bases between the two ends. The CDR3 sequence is CASSGGTTRNTIYF. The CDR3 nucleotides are TGTGCCAGCAGCGGAGGGACTACGCGGAACACCATATATTTT.

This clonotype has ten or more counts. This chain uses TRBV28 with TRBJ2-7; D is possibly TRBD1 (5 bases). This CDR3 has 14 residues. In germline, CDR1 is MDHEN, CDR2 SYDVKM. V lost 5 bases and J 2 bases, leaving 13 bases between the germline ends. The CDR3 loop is CASSTGHPAYEQYV. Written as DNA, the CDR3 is TGTGCCAGCAGTACCGGACATCCAGCCTACGAGCAGTACGTC.

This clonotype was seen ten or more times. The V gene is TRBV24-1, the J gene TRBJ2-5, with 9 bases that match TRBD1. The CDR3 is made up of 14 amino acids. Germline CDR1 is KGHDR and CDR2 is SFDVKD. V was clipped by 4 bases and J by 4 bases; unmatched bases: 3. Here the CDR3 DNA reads TGTGCCACCAGTGACACAGGGGGCAGAGAGACCCAGTACTTC. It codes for CATSDTGGRETQYF.

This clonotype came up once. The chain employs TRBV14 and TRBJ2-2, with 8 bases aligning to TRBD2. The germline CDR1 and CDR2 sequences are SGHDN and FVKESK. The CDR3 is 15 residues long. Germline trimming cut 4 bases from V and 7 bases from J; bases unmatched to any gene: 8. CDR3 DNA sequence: TGTGCCAGCAGCCCAGAAGGAACTAGCGGCGGGGAGCTGTTTTTT. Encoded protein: CASSPEGTSGGELFF.

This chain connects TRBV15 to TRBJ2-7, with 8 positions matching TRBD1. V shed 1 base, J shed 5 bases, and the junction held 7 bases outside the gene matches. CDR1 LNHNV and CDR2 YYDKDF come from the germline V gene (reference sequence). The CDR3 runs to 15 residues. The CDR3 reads CATSRGYRGLDEQYV. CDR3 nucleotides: TGTGCCACCAGCAGAGGATACAGGGGGTTGGACGAGCAGTACGTC.

The CDR3 sequence is CASSQDPATATQYF. CDR3 DNA: TGTGCCAGCAGCCAAGATCCCGCCACAGCGACTCAGTACTTC. The V gene is TRBV3-1, the J gene TRBJ2-4, with D hard to call. V lost 0 bases and J lost 12, with 15 bases in between. Germline V lookup: CDR1 LGHDT, CDR2 YNNKEL (reference sequence). The CDR3 is made up of 14 amino acids.

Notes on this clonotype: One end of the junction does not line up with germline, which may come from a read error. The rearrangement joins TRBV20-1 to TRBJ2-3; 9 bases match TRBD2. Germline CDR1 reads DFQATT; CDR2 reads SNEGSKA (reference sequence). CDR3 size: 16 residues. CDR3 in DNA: TGCAGTGCTAGAGATCGTCTAGCGGGGATCGCAGATACGCAGTGTTTT. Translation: CSARDRLAGIADTQCF.

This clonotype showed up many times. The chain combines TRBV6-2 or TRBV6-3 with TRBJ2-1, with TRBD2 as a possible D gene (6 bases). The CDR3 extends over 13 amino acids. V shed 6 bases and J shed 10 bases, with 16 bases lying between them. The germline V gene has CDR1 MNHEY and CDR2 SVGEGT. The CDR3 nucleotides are TGTGCCAGCAGGACGGAGGGCCGATACGAGCAGTTCTTC. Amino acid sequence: CASRTEGRYEQFF.

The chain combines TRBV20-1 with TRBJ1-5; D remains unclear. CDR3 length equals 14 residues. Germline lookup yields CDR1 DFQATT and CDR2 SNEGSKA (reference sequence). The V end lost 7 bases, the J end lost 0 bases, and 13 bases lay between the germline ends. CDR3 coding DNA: TGCAGTGTCCGTCGACACAATAGCAATCAGCCCCAGCATTTT. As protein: CSVRRHNSNQPQHF.

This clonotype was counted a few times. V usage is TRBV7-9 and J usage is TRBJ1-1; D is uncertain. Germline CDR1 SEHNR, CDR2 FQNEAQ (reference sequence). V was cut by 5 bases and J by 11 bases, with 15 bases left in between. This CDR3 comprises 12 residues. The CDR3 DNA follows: TGTGCCAGCAGCCAAAGTGAGCGGGTGGCTTTCTTT. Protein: CASSQSERVAFF.

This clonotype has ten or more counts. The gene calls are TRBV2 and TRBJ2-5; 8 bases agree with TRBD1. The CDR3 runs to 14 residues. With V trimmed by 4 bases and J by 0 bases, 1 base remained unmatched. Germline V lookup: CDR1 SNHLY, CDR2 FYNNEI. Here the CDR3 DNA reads TGTGCCAGCAGTGGGACAGGGCACCAAGAGACCCAGTACTTC. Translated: CASSGTGHQETQYF. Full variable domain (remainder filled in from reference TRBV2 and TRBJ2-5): EPEVTQTPSHQVTQMGQEVILRCVPISNHLYFYWYRQILGQKVEFLVSFYNNEISEKSEIFDDQFSVERPDGSNFTLKIRSTKLEDSAMYFCASSGTGHQETQYFGPGTRLLVL.

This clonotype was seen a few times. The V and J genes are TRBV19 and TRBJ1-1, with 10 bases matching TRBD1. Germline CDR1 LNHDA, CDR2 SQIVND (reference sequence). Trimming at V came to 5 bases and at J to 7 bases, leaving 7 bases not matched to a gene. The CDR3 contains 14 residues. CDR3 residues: CASSPGQGIDEAFF. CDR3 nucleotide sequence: TGTGCCAGTAGTCCGGGACAGGGGATTGATGAAGCTTTCTTT. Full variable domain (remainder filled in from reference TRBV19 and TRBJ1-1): DGGITQSPKYLFRKEGQNVTLSCEQNLNHDAMYWYRQDPGQGLRLIYYSQIVNDFQKGDIAEGYSVSREKKESFPLTVTSAQKNPTAFYLCASSPGQGIDEAFFGQGTRLTVV.

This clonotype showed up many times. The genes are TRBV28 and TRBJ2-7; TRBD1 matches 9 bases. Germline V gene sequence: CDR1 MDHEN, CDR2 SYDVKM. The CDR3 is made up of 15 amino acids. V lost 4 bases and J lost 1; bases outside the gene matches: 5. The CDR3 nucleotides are TGTGCCAGCAGTTCGTCCGGGACAGGGTCCTACGAGCAGTACTTC. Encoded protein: CASSSSGTGSYEQYF.